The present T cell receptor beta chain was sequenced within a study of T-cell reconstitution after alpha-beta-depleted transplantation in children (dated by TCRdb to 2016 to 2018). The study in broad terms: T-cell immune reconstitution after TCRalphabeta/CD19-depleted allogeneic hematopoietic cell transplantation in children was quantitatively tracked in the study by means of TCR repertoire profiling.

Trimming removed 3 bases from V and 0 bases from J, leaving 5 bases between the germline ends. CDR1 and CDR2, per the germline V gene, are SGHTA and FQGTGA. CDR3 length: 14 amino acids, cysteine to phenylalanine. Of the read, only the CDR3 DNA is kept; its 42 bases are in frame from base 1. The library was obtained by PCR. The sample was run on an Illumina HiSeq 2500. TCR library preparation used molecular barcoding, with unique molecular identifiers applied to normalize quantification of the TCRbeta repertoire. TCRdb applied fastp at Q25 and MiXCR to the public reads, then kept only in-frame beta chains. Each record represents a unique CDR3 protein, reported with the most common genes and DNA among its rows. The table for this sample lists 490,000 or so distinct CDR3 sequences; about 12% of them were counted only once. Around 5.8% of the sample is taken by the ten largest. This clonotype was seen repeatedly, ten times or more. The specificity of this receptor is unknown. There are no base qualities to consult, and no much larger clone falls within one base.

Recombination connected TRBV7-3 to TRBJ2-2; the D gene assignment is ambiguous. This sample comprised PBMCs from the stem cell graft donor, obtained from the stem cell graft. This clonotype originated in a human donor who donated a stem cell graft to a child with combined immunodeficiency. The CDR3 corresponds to CASSFGANTGELFF. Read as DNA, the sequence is TGTGCCAGCAGCTTTGGAGCGAACACCGGGGAGCTGTTTTTT.